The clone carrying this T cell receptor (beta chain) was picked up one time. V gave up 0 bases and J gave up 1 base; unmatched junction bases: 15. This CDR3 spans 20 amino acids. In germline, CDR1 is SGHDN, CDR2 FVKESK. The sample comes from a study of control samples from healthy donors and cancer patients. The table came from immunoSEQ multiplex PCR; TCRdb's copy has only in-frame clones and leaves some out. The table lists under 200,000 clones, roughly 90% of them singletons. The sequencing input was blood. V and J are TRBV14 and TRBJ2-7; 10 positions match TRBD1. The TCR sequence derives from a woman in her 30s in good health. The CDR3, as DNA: TGTGCCAGCAGCCAAGAGGTAGGCGAGTCGGGACAGGGGCTATCCTACGAGCAGTACTTC. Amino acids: CASSQEVGESGQGLSYEQYF.